This T cell receptor (beta chain) was documented in a study of shared clonotypes between healthy human individuals. Using immunoSEQ multiplex PCR, the repertoire was profiled, and TCRdb retains in-frame clones only, with some absent. The sample yields 2 million to 2.5 million clones, approximately 95% seen once. This clonotype originated in a man between 18 and 35 years old in good health. Some clones in this sample may be carry-over from other donors' samples. Sequenced sample: naive CD4+ T cells from PBMCs. As for subset: CD45RA+ positively selected.

CDR3 sequence: CASGTGGRLSEQYF. CDR3 DNA: TGTGCCAGCGGGACAGGGGGTCGATTGAGCGAGCAGTACTTC. The chain combines TRBV2 with TRBJ2-7; 11 bases are shared with TRBD1. With 8 bases clipped from V and 6 bases from J, the junction kept 9 bases outside the gene matches. Germline V gene lookup returns CDR1 SNHLY and CDR2 FYNNEI. The CDR3 sequence is 14 residues long.